Listed below are T cell receptor beta chains from one sample, sequenced in a study of Tregs in tolerant kidney transplant recipients. The repertoire was sequenced with immunoSEQ multiplex PCR; TCRdb's copy has only in-frame clones and lacks some. The table shows some 64,000 clones, with approximately 98% occurring only once. Material: Tregs from blood, obtained before the transplant. Every receptor here comes from a human donor who received a combined kidney and bone marrow transplant. The CDR3 runs from the conserved cysteine through the conserved F or W. D genes are given only for firm matches. Part of the rows lack a size; the others show once, few, many or a class for expanded clones.

D gene,clone size,V gene,J gene,CDR3 protein,CDR3 DNA
.,.,TRBV7-2,TRBJ1-3,CASSLYGHHSGNTIYF,TGTGCCAGCAGCTTATACGGACACCACTCTGGAAACACCATATATTTT
.,once,TRBV7-3,TRBJ2-3,CASSLNSAGVGDTQYF,TGTGCCAGCAGCTTAAATTCCGCCGGAGTAGGAGATACGCAGTATTTT
TRBD1,.,TRBV2,TRBJ2-3,CASRWGQGVGTDTQYF,TGTGCCAGCCGCTGGGGGCAGGGGGTAGGCACAGATACGCAGTATTTT
TRBD1,.,TRBV4-2,TRBJ2-3,CASSQDGQQGVDADTQYF,TGTGCCAGCAGCCAAGATGGGCAACAGGGGGTTGACGCAGATACGCAGTATTTT
.,.,TRBV2,TRBJ2-5,CAGNRGGGTQYF,TGTGCCGGAAACCGGGGAGGGGGGACCCAGTACTTC
TRBD1,.,TRBV5-1,TRBJ2-3,CASRHHATGADTQYF,TGCGCCAGCAGGCACCATGCTACAGGGGCAGATACGCAGTATTTT
.,.,TRBV10-3,TRBJ2-7,CAITGLGNF,TGTGCCATCACTGGACTCGGAAACTTC
.,.,TRBV7-2,TRBJ2-3,CASSTLSWDKGQYF,TGTGCCAGCAGCACTCTTTCATGGGACAAGGGTCAGTATTTT
TRBD1,.,TRBV11-3,TRBJ2-5,CASSSSFQGDQETQYF,TGTGCCAGCAGCTCATCTTTCCAGGGGGATCAAGAGACCCAGTACTTC
.,.,TRBV2,TRBJ1-1,CASSNRNTEAFF,TGTGCCAGCAGTAACAGGAACACTGAAGCTTTCTTT
TRBD2,.,TRBV11-3,TRBJ2-3,CASSLGLTSGNTDTQYF,TGTGCCAGCAGCTTAGGTCTTACTAGCGGAAACACAGATACGCAGTATTTT
.,.,TRBV14,TRBJ1-6,CASSQEALGRYNSPLHF,TGTGCCAGCAGCCAAGAAGCGTTGGGGCGGTATAATTCACCCCTCCACTTT
TRBD1,.,TRBV29-1,TRBJ2-1,CSVGPGQGMNEQFF,TGCAGCGTCGGACCGGGACAGGGGATGAATGAGCAGTTCTTC
.,.,TRBV4-3,TRBJ1-6,CASSQDRYSRFYNSPLHF,TGCGCCAGCAGCCAAGATAGGTACAGCCGGTTCTATAATTCACCCCTCCACTTT
.,.,TRBV2,TRBJ1-1,CASSGGPNTEAFF,TGTGCCAGCAGTGGAGGGCCCAACACTGAAGCTTTCTTT
.,once,TRBV18,TRBJ2-1,CASSPPRGSSSYNEQFF,TGTGCCAGCTCACCACCAAGGGGCTCGAGCTCCTACAATGAGCAGTTCTTC
.,.,TRBV10-3,TRBJ2-3,CAISESPRRQGFWGGPPDTQYF,TGTGCCATCAGTGAGTCGCCCCGGAGACAGGGGTTTTGGGGGGGGCCTCCAGATACGCAGTATTTT
.,.,TRBV7-2,TRBJ2-1,CASTLYNEQFF,TGTGCCAGCACCCTGTACAATGAGCAGTTCTTC
.,.,TRBV21-1,TRBJ1-1,CASSKALGEGKNTEAFF,TGTGCCAGCAGCAAAGCCCTCGGGGAGGGAAAGAACACTGAAGCTTTCTTT
.,.,TRBV25-1,TRBJ2-7,CASRNAGQPYEQYF,TGTGCCAGCAGAAATGCCGGACAGCCCTACGAGCAGTACTTC
.,.,TRBV4-2,TRBJ2-3,CASSQDRVAGTDTQYF,TGTGCCAGCAGCCAAGATCGGGTAGCCGGCACAGATACGCAGTATTTT
TRBD1,.,TRBV7-2,TRBJ1-1,CASSTAGTENTEAFF,TGTGCCAGCAGCACAGCAGGGACAGAGAACACTGAAGCTTTCTTT
TRBD1,once,TRBV5-4,TRBJ2-6,CASSFTTGAGANVLTF,TGTGCCAGCAGCTTTACTACAGGGGCTGGGGCCAACGTCCTGACTTTC
TRBD2,.,TRBV27,TRBJ2-1,CASSLVSSGGYNEQFF,TGTGCCAGCAGTTTAGTCTCTAGCGGAGGATACAATGAGCAGTTCTTC
TRBD2,.,TRBV19,TRBJ2-1,CASSIAMGLAGNNEQFF,TGTGCCAGTAGTATAGCTATGGGACTAGCGGGAAACAATGAGCAGTTCTTC